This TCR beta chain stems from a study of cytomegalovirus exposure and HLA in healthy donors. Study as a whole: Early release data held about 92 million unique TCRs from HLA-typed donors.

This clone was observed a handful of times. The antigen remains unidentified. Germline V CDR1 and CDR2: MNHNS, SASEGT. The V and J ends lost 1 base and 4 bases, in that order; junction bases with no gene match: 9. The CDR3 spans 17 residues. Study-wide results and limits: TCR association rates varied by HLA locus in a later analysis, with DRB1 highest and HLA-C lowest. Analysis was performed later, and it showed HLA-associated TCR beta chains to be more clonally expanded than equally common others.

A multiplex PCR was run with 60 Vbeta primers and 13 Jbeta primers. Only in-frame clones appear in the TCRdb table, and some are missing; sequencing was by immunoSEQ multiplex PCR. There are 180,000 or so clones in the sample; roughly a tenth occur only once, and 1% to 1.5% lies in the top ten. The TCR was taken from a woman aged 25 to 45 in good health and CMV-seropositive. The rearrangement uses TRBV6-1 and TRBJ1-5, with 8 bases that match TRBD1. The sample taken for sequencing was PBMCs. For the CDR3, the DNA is TGTGCCAGCAGTGAAGAATGGGGACAGGTTTTTAATCAGCCCCAGCATTTT. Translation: CASSEEWGQVFNQPQHF.